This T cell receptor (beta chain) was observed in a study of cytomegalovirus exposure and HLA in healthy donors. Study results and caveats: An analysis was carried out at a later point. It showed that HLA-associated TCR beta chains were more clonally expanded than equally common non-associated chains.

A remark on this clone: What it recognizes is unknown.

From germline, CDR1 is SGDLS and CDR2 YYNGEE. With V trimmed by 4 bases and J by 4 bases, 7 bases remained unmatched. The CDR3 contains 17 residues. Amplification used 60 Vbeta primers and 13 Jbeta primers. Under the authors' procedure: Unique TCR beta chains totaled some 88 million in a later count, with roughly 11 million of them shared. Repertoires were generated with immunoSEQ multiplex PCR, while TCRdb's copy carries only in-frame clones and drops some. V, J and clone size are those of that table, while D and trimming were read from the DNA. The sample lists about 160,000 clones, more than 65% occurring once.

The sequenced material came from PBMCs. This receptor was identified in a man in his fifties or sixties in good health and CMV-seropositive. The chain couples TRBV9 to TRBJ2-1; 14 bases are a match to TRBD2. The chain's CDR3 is CASSPRRLAGGYNEQFF. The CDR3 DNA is TGTGCCAGCAGCCCCCGTCGACTAGCGGGAGGGTACAATGAGCAGTTCTTC.